This record looks at one T cell receptor beta chain sequence and its context. Sequenced by immunoSEQ multiplex PCR; TCRdb stores in-frame clones only, minus some. The table includes 150,000 to 200,000 clones, 70% to 90% detected once. The data originate from a study of blood T cell repertoires in COVID-19. The CDR3 is 15 amino acids. Per germline, CDR1 PRHDT and CDR2 FYEKMQ (reference sequence). Trimming took off 6 bases at V and 1 base at J, with 16 bases between the two ends. V gene TRBV13 combines with J gene TRBJ2-7; D gene unclear. The clonotype comes from a woman aged 30 to 39 with acute or convalescent COVID-19. Sequencing used peripheral blood. CDR3 amino acids: CASSSKYRSSYEQYF. Written as DNA, the CDR3 is TGTGCCAGCAGTTCAAAATATCGGTCTTCCTACGAGCAGTACTTC.